The rows below give T cell receptor beta chains drawn from one sample of a study of regulatory dendritic cells for organ transplantation. Assay: immunoSEQ multiplex PCR; the TCRdb copy retains only in-frame clones and omits some. This sample has 25,000 to 35,000 clones, with roughly 85% found just once. Sequencing used memory CD4+ T cells from blood. The origin of the receptors is a human donor in good health. Each CDR3 is given with its conserved first and last residue. Clone size is not always given. Where it is, it says once, few, many or a class for expanded clones.

V gene: TRBV29-1; clone size: -; CDR3 length: 13; CDR3 protein: CSVARQGPGTQYF
V gene: TRBV7-2; clone size: -; CDR3 length: 14; CDR3 protein: CASSPPVSGTEAFF
V gene: TRBV29-1; clone size: -; CDR3 length: 14; CDR3 protein: CSGKWGDPNTEAFF
V gene: TRBV11-3; clone size: -; CDR3 length: 13; CDR3 protein: CASSSRTGNEQYF
V gene: TRBV5-4; clone size: -; CDR3 length: 16; CDR3 protein: CASSLYKDSLVDEQFF
V gene: TRBV19; clone size: few; CDR3 length: 13; CDR3 protein: CASSLTGSVEQFF
V gene: TRBV7-3; clone size: -; CDR3 length: 11; CDR3 protein: CASRDTDTQYF
V gene: TRBV5-4; clone size: -; CDR3 length: 13; CDR3 protein: CASSTTSTETQYF
V gene: TRBV6-6; clone size: -; CDR3 length: 15; CDR3 protein: CASSNQVGAYNEQFF
V gene: TRBV5-4; clone size: -; CDR3 length: 14; CDR3 protein: CASSYRDRGETQYF
V gene: TRBV7-8; clone size: -; CDR3 length: 16; CDR3 protein: CASSRLSGTGHNEQFF
V gene: TRBV6-5; clone size: -; CDR3 length: 15; CDR3 protein: CASSRSTRSDTEAFF
V gene: TRBV30; clone size: once; CDR3 length: 14; CDR3 protein: CAWKGGGSGEKLFF
V gene: TRBV6-1; clone size: -; CDR3 length: 15; CDR3 protein: CASSEAIIYMKGYTF
V gene: TRBV27; clone size: -; CDR3 length: 17; CDR3 protein: CASSPKVSGISTDTQYF
V gene: TRBV7-6; clone size: -; CDR3 length: 18; CDR3 protein: CASSLEEAGSSGANVLTF
V gene: TRBV18; clone size: -; CDR3 length: 14; CDR3 protein: CASSPTSSNTEAFF
V gene: TRBV19; clone size: -; CDR3 length: 14; CDR3 protein: CASSGTGGSDTQYF
V gene: TRBV30; clone size: few; CDR3 length: 10; CDR3 protein: CAWRTGELFF
V gene: TRBV4-1; clone size: -; CDR3 length: 16; CDR3 protein: CASSQGDRGGGEKLFF
V gene: TRBV14; clone size: -; CDR3 length: 14; CDR3 protein: CASSQEALRGTQYF
V gene: TRBV28; clone size: -; CDR3 length: 15; CDR3 protein: CASSFLEKAKNIQYF
V gene: TRBV28; clone size: -; CDR3 length: 14; CDR3 protein: CASRSPGQGGEQYF
V gene: TRBV5-1; clone size: -; CDR3 length: 16; CDR3 protein: CASSPGAVAGDQPQHF
V gene: TRBV11-3; clone size: -; CDR3 length: 12; CDR3 protein: CASSLGKETQYF
V gene: TRBV4-3; clone size: -; CDR3 length: 18; CDR3 protein: CASSRTTGGVGYGNTIYF
V gene: TRBV6-6; clone size: -; CDR3 length: 14; CDR3 protein: CASSIQGGTYEQYF
V gene: TRBV14; clone size: -; CDR3 length: 12; CDR3 protein: CASSQVGPQQFF
V gene: TRBV9; clone size: -; CDR3 length: 14; CDR3 protein: CASSAYSEGETQYF
V gene: TRBV11-1; clone size: -; CDR3 length: 14; CDR3 protein: CASSVTYSTDTQYF
V gene: TRBV18; clone size: -; CDR3 length: 13; CDR3 protein: CASSPRRTDEQYF
V gene: TRBV9; clone size: -; CDR3 length: 16; CDR3 protein: CASSVAVGVGQETQYF